This is a list of T cell receptor beta chains from one sample in a study of TIL therapy for anti-PD-1-resistant metastatic lung cancer. Assay: immunoSEQ multiplex PCR; the TCRdb copy retains only in-frame clones and omits some. The sample has more than 20,000 clones; around 76% are singletons. The material sequenced was blood, taken at baseline. The receptors here all came from a person aged 25 to 79 with non-small cell lung cancer. CDR3s include the opening cysteine and the closing phenylalanine or tryptophan. A D gene is named only where the DNA matches it firmly. Expanded clones get a size class; other rows say once, few or many, or leave the size out.

clone_size,d_call,v_call,j_call,cdr3_nt,cdr3_aa
NA,NA,TRBV7-9,TRBJ2-4,TGTGCCAGCAGAAGGGACTCTATAGACATTCAGTACTTC,CASRRDSIDIQYF
NA,NA,TRBV2,TRBJ1-4,TGTGCCAGCAGTTACGGACATCTACTTGAAAAACTGTTTTTT,CASSYGHLLEKLFF
NA,TRBD1,TRBV19,TRBJ1-2,TGTGCCAGTAGCCAGGACAGGTTATCAAGTAACTATGGCTACACCTTC,CASSQDRLSSNYGYTF
NA,NA,TRBV9,TRBJ2-2,TGTGCCAGCAGCGTAGATCTAGGGACCTACGCGAACACCGGGGAGCTGTTTTTT,CASSVDLGTYANTGELFF
NA,NA,TRBV29-1,TRBJ2-5,TGCAGCGTTGTCAAACAGGGCCGGCAAGAGACCCAGTACTTC,CSVVKQGRQETQYF
NA,NA,TRBV6-1,TRBJ2-4,TGTGCCAGCACCGAGGGGGTAGCCAAAAACATTCAGTACTTC,CASTEGVAKNIQYF
NA,NA,TRBV19,TRBJ2-2,TGTGCCAGTAGTATTCTGACAGCCACCGGGGAGCTGTTTTTT,CASSILTATGELFF
NA,TRBD1,TRBV18,TRBJ2-1,TGTGCCAGCTCACCACAAACGACAGGGGGCCGGTACAATGAGCAGTTCTTC,CASSPQTTGGRYNEQFF
NA,NA,TRBV5-6,TRBJ2-6,TGTGCCAGCAGCTTGTCCAGGGGCAGGGCCAACGTCCTGACTTTC,CASSLSRGRANVLTF
NA,NA,TRBV5-1,TRBJ2-5,TGCGCCAGCAGCTTGACAGGGTTTTTCGGGGAGACCCAGTACTTC,CASSLTGFFGETQYF
NA,TRBD2,TRBV4-1,TRBJ2-1,TGCGCCAGCAGCCCCGTACGGGAGGTCAATGAGCAGTTCTTC,CASSPVREVNEQFF
NA,NA,TRBV7-9,TRBJ1-2,TGTGCCAGCAGCTTAGCCACAGGGAACTATGGCTACACCTTC,CASSLATGNYGYTF
NA,NA,TRBV11-2,TRBJ1-1,TGTGCCAGCACCTACGGGGTTGGCACTGAAGCTTTCTTT,CASTYGVGTEAFF
few,TRBD1,TRBV7-2,TRBJ1-5,TGTGCCAGCAGCCTATTACAGGGGTATCAGCCCCAGCATTTT,CASSLLQGYQPQHF
NA,NA,TRBV5-5,TRBJ2-7,TGTGCCAGCAGCTTGGGGGCCCTTCCCGAGCAGTACTTC,CASSLGALPEQYF
NA,NA,TRBV11-1,TRBJ1-2,TGTGCCAGCAGCGGGGATGTCAGGGATGGTGGCTACACCTTC,CASSGDVRDGGYTF
NA,NA,TRBV30,TRBJ2-7,TGTGCCTGGACTCATAACAGAGGGGTCTACGAGCAGTACTTC,CAWTHNRGVYEQYF
NA,TRBD2,TRBV27,TRBJ2-7,TGTGCCAGCAGTTCCCCGGGGACTACTATACCTAACGAGCAGTACTTC,CASSSPGTTIPNEQYF
few,NA,TRBV9,TRBJ1-1,TGTGCCAGCAGCGTGTATAGAGGGGTGGGTGAAGCTTTCTTT,CASSVYRGVGEAFF
NA,NA,TRBV5-4,TRBJ2-1,TGTGCCAGCAGCGATATACTAGCAGGTGGGGTAGATGAGCAGTTCTTC,CASSDILAGGVDEQFF
NA,NA,TRBV10-1,TRBJ2-2,TGCGCCAGCAGTGAGTTTATCCCGAACACCGGGGAGCTGTTTTTT,CASSEFIPNTGELFF
NA,NA,TRBV5-6,TRBJ2-7,TGTGCCAGCAGCCCGGTCCGGGGCCGATCCTACGAGCAGTACTTC,CASSPVRGRSYEQYF
few,NA,TRBV4-3,TRBJ2-6,TGCGCCAGCAGCCAAGGGGCTCGCGGCTCTGGGGCCAACGTCCTGACTTTC,CASSQGARGSGANVLTF
NA,TRBD1,TRBV7-9,TRBJ1-2,TGTGCCAGCAGCTCTCACCCCGGGACAGGGGAGGGGGGTAACTATGGCTACACCTTC,CASSSHPGTGEGGNYGYTF
NA,TRBD2,TRBV11-3,TRBJ2-1,TGTGCCAGCAGCTTAGAGGGGACTAGCGTCGATGAGCAGTTCTTC,CASSLEGTSVDEQFF
NA,TRBD2,TRBV27,TRBJ2-7,TGTGCCAGCAGTTATATTAGGTCTAGCGGCGCCTACGAGCAGTACTTC,CASSYIRSSGAYEQYF
NA,NA,TRBV7-2,TRBJ2-3,TGTGCCAGCAGCCTGGGACTCGTAACAGATACGCAGTATTTT,CASSLGLVTDTQYF
few,NA,TRBV5-6,TRBJ2-7,TGTGCCAGCAGCGCGGACAACTCCTACGAGCAGTACTTC,CASSADNSYEQYF
NA,TRBD2,TRBV19,TRBJ2-1,TGTGCCAGTAGGTCGGCGGGAGTGTCCAATGAGCAGTTCTTC,CASRSAGVSNEQFF
NA,NA,TRBV5-6,TRBJ1-3,TGTGCCAGCAGCTTCGGGGACGCGGGAAACACCATATATTTT,CASSFGDAGNTIYF
NA,TRBD2,TRBV6-5,TRBJ2-7,TGTGCCAGCAGGCGAGCTAGCGGGACACACGAGCAGTACTTC,CASRRASGTHEQYF
NA,TRBD1,TRBV11-3,TRBJ2-2,TGTGCCAGCAGCCCGGAAGAAGGGACAGGGAGGATCACCGGGGAGCTGTTTTTT,CASSPEEGTGRITGELFF
NA,TRBD1,TRBV6-1,TRBJ2-3,TGTGCCAGCAGAAAGGACAGGGGGCCAGATACGCAGTATTTT,CASRKDRGPDTQYF
few,TRBD1,TRBV13,TRBJ1-2,TGTGCCAGCAGCCTCCCGGACAGGGGGTATGGCTACACCTTC,CASSLPDRGYGYTF
NA,NA,TRBV11-2,TRBJ2-3,TGTGCCAGCAGCGCATACCGGGACACCACAGATACGCAGTATTTT,CASSAYRDTTDTQYF
NA,NA,TRBV7-8,TRBJ1-1,TGTGCCAGCAGCCAAACGGGCCGCCGGGGCACTGAAGCTTTCTTT,CASSQTGRRGTEAFF
NA,TRBD2,TRBV2,TRBJ2-3,TGTGCCAGCAGTTCACACAGCGGGGGCGGGTCCACAGATACGCAGTATTTT,CASSSHSGGGSTDTQYF
NA,NA,TRBV5-1,TRBJ1-3,TGCGTCAGCAGCTTGGCAATCCCTGGAAACACCATATATTTT,CVSSLAIPGNTIYF
NA,NA,TRBV30,TRBJ2-1,TGTGCCTGGAGCGATCGTAGCTACAATGAGCAGTTCTTC,CAWSDRSYNEQFF
NA,NA,TRBV4-1,TRBJ1-4,TGCGCCAGCAGCCAAGGACGTGGAGCGACTAATGAAAAACTGTTTTTT,CASSQGRGATNEKLFF
NA,TRBD1,TRBV5-8,TRBJ2-2,TGTGCCAGCAGCCTCGCCAGGGGGCGCTGGTCCGGGGAGCTGTTTTTT,CASSLARGRWSGELFF
NA,NA,TRBV6-5,TRBJ1-2,TGTGCCAGCAGTACGGACGAGAACTATGGCTACACCTTC,CASSTDENYGYTF
NA,TRBD2,TRBV28,TRBJ2-3,TGTGCCAGCAGTCCCCAGACTAGCGGGACGACAGATACGCAGTATTTT,CASSPQTSGTTDTQYF
NA,NA,TRBV21-1,TRBJ1-1,TGTGCCAGCAGCAAAGGTACGGTAACAGGACCCTACACTGAAGCTTTCTTT,CASSKGTVTGPYTEAFF
NA,NA,TRBV19,TRBJ2-3,TGTGCCAGTAAGGTGGGCGGGGCAGATACGCAGTATTTT,CASKVGGADTQYF
NA,NA,TRBV6-6,TRBJ1-3,TGTGCCAGCAGTTACAGTAGGGACACAGGAAACACCATATATTTT,CASSYSRDTGNTIYF
NA,NA,TRBV5-1,TRBJ1-2,TGCGCCAGCAGCTTGGTGGCAGGTTACAACTATGGCTACACCTTC,CASSLVAGYNYGYTF
NA,NA,TRBV6-5,TRBJ1-2,TGTGCCAGCAGTACCTCATATGGAAACTATGGCTACACCTTC,CASSTSYGNYGYTF